The entry that follows covers one TCR beta chain sequence. Its antigen is unidentified. The CDR3 consists of 18 residues. Losses at the gene ends were 0 bases for V and 2 bases for J; bases not matched to a gene: 4. Germline-derived CDR1 and CDR2 are SGHTA and FQGTGA. The data were taken from a study of cytomegalovirus exposure and HLA in healthy donors. Notes on the study in general: Common viral pathogens seemed, in a later analysis, to connect with several of the most significant clusters. The majority of TCR sequences were rare, yet some public TCRs appeared in many donors.

The primer mix had 60 Vbeta and 13 Jbeta primers. Sequenced by immunoSEQ multiplex PCR; TCRdb stores in-frame clones only, minus some. Altogether some 150,000 clones are present, around 77% being singletons, with the ten largest covering approximately 1.6%. The source of this sequence is a young woman in good health and CMV-seronegative. The sample was PBMCs. This chain connects TRBV7-3 to TRBJ2-6, with TRBD1 matching over 10 bases. The CDR3 loop is CASSLTGTGVTGANVLTF. The DNA for the CDR3 is TGTGCCAGCAGCTTAACCGGGACAGGGGTAACTGGGGCCAACGTCCTGACTTTC.